Listed below are T cell receptor beta chains from one sample, sequenced in a study of blood T cells in healthy people across ages. TCRdb redid the calling of the 5' RACE reads with MiXCR, one entry per CDR3 protein. The table has some 750,000 distinct CDR3 sequences, approximately 22% seen once. What was sequenced was blood. The receptors were sampled from a man aged 70-80 years in good health. The CDR3 runs from the conserved cysteine through the conserved F or W. Each record gives: V gene, J gene, D gene, clone size, CDR3 DNA, CDR3 protein. D genes are given only for firm matches. Size values are once, few and many counts, or a class for expanded clones, and some rows have none.

V gene: TRBV6-2/TRBV6-3
J gene: TRBJ2-1
D gene: NA
clone size: NA
CDR3 DNA: TGTGCCAGTGCCCGACTAGGCTACAATGAGCAGTTCTTC
CDR3 protein: CASARLGYNEQFF

V gene: TRBV14
J gene: TRBJ1-2
D gene: NA
clone size: few
CDR3 DNA: TGTGCCAGCAGCCGTGGACAGAAGGGACATGGCTACACCTTC
CDR3 protein: CASSRGQKGHGYTF

V gene: TRBV12-3/TRBV12-4
J gene: TRBJ2-1
D gene: NA
clone size: few
CDR3 DNA: TGTGCCAGCAGTCCCACGGGAGCCTACAATGAGCAGTTCTTC
CDR3 protein: CASSPTGAYNEQFF

V gene: TRBV12-5
J gene: TRBJ2-1
D gene: NA
clone size: once
CDR3 DNA: TGTGCTAGTGGTTTGAGGAGGGGCTCTCCAAATGAGCAGTTCTTC
CDR3 protein: CASGLRRGSPNEQFF

V gene: TRBV14
J gene: TRBJ2-3
D gene: NA
clone size: few
CDR3 DNA: TGTGCCAGCAGCCATGACTGGCTTCCGGCAACGGGCACAGATACGCAGTATTTT
CDR3 protein: CASSHDWLPATGTDTQYF

V gene: TRBV6-1
J gene: TRBJ2-4
D gene: TRBD1
clone size: NA
CDR3 DNA: TGTGCCAGCAGACGGGACAGGGGTGTCCAAAACATTCAGTACTTC
CDR3 protein: CASRRDRGVQNIQYF

V gene: TRBV20-1
J gene: TRBJ1-5
D gene: NA
clone size: NA
CDR3 DNA: TGCAGTGCCTTCGAGGGTATAGGGAGCAATCAGCCCCAGCATTTT
CDR3 protein: CSAFEGIGSNQPQHF

V gene: TRBV29-1
J gene: TRBJ1-2
D gene: NA
clone size: once
CDR3 DNA: TGCAGCGTCAGGGTGTCTTCTGGCTACACCTTC
CDR3 protein: CSVRVSSGYTF

V gene: TRBV14
J gene: TRBJ1-6
D gene: TRBD1
clone size: few
CDR3 DNA: TGTGCCAGCAGCCTTACAGGGGAGCAGTCACCCCTCCACTTT
CDR3 protein: CASSLTGEQSPLHF

V gene: TRBV12-3/TRBV12-4
J gene: TRBJ1-1
D gene: NA
clone size: NA
CDR3 DNA: TGTGCCAGCTTTGACGGGACTGCTTTCTTT
CDR3 protein: CASFDGTAFF

V gene: TRBV19
J gene: TRBJ1-1
D gene: NA
clone size: NA
CDR3 DNA: TGTGCCAGTAGTATTGGGGACGGCGAAGCTTTCTTT
CDR3 protein: CASSIGDGEAFF

V gene: TRBV7-2
J gene: TRBJ2-1
D gene: TRBD2
clone size: many
CDR3 DNA: TGTGCCAGCAGCTTAGGAGGGCTAGCGGGAAGCTCCTACAATGAGCAGTTCTTC
CDR3 protein: CASSLGGLAGSSYNEQFF

V gene: TRBV3-1
J gene: TRBJ2-5
D gene: TRBD2
clone size: few
CDR3 DNA: TGTGCCAGCAGCCACCATAGCGGGGAAGAGACCCAGTACTTC
CDR3 protein: CASSHHSGEETQYF

V gene: TRBV20-1
J gene: TRBJ2-1
D gene: NA
clone size: NA
CDR3 DNA: TGCAGTGGACGGACTCCTCCGAAGGAGTTCTTC
CDR3 protein: CSGRTPPKEFF

V gene: TRBV19
J gene: TRBJ1-4
D gene: NA
clone size: NA
CDR3 DNA: TGTGCCAGTAGCCCAGCTCGGGTTTTCGATGAAAAACTGTTTTTT
CDR3 protein: CASSPARVFDEKLFF

V gene: TRBV18
J gene: TRBJ2-7
D gene: NA
clone size: few
CDR3 DNA: TGTGCCAGCTCACCTATCAACTACGAGCAGTACTTC
CDR3 protein: CASSPINYEQYF

V gene: TRBV5-1
J gene: TRBJ2-5
D gene: NA
clone size: once
CDR3 DNA: TGCGCCAGCAGCTTGGTACCGGGGACATGGGAGACCCAGTACTTC
CDR3 protein: CASSLVPGTWETQYF

V gene: TRBV2
J gene: TRBJ1-1
D gene: NA
clone size: NA
CDR3 DNA: TGTGCCAGCATTCGGGGTTTCTGGAACACTGAAGCTTTCTTT
CDR3 protein: CASIRGFWNTEAFF

V gene: TRBV7-2
J gene: TRBJ2-4
D gene: NA
clone size: NA
CDR3 DNA: TGTGCCAGCAGCTCTGAAGGGGGGGCCTTGAGAACCAAAAACATTCAGTACTTC
CDR3 protein: CASSSEGGALRTKNIQYF

V gene: TRBV20-1
J gene: TRBJ2-2
D gene: NA
clone size: NA
CDR3 DNA: TGCAGTGCAACACCCTACAGGGTTGGCGGGGAGCTGTTTTTT
CDR3 protein: CSATPYRVGGELFF

V gene: TRBV28
J gene: TRBJ1-1
D gene: NA
clone size: few
CDR3 DNA: TGTGCCAGCAGTTTAAATGTTGCTGAAGCTTTCTTT
CDR3 protein: CASSLNVAEAFF

V gene: TRBV28
J gene: TRBJ2-6
D gene: NA
clone size: NA
CDR3 DNA: TGTGCCAGCAGCGCAGACAGCCTATTCTTATCTGGGGCCAACGTCCTGACTTTC
CDR3 protein: CASSADSLFLSGANVLTF

V gene: TRBV3-1
J gene: TRBJ2-1
D gene: NA
clone size: few
CDR3 DNA: TGTGCCAGCAGCCAAGATCTTGCTAGTAATGAGCAGTTCTTC
CDR3 protein: CASSQDLASNEQFF

V gene: TRBV29-1
J gene: TRBJ2-6
D gene: TRBD1
clone size: NA
CDR3 DNA: TGCAGCGTCGGACAGGGGGCGTCTGGGGCCAACGTCCTGACTTTC
CDR3 protein: CSVGQGASGANVLTF

V gene: TRBV20-1
J gene: TRBJ1-2
D gene: NA
clone size: NA
CDR3 DNA: TGCAGTGCTTGGGGCGGTATTAACTATGGCTACACCTTC
CDR3 protein: CSAWGGINYGYTF

V gene: TRBV7-9
J gene: TRBJ1-2
D gene: NA
clone size: NA
CDR3 DNA: TGTGCCAGCAGCTTAGTTGGGGGGGACGACTATGGCTACACCTTC
CDR3 protein: CASSLVGGDDYGYTF

V gene: TRBV7-3
J gene: TRBJ2-1
D gene: NA
clone size: few
CDR3 DNA: TGTGCCAGCAGCTTATCCTACAGGGCATACAATGAGCAGTTCTTC
CDR3 protein: CASSLSYRAYNEQFF

V gene: TRBV11-2
J gene: TRBJ2-1
D gene: NA
clone size: NA
CDR3 DNA: TGTGCCAGCAGCTCCGGGGACGGGAGCTCCTACAATGAGCAGTTCTTC
CDR3 protein: CASSSGDGSSYNEQFF

V gene: TRBV12-5
J gene: TRBJ2-1
D gene: TRBD2
clone size: few
CDR3 DNA: TGTGCTAGTGGTTCGGGACTAGCGGTCCACAATGAGCAGTTCTTC
CDR3 protein: CASGSGLAVHNEQFF

V gene: TRBV7-6
J gene: TRBJ2-1
D gene: NA
clone size: NA
CDR3 DNA: TGTGCCAGCAGCTTACGTGCTCTCTTCAATGAGCAGTTCTTC
CDR3 protein: CASSLRALFNEQFF

V gene: TRBV7-9
J gene: TRBJ1-6
D gene: NA
clone size: NA
CDR3 DNA: TGTGCCAGCAGCTTAGATCGGGCTGGAGCGAATTCACCCCTCCACTTT
CDR3 protein: CASSLDRAGANSPLHF

V gene: TRBV7-2
J gene: TRBJ1-6
D gene: NA
clone size: few
CDR3 DNA: TGTGCCAGCAGCTACTTGATGGGGGAGGAATACTTT
CDR3 protein: CASSYLMGEEYF

V gene: TRBV20-1
J gene: TRBJ1-2
D gene: NA
clone size: NA
CDR3 DNA: TGCAGTGCTGAAATACAGGGCTGGAACTATGGCTACACCTTC
CDR3 protein: CSAEIQGWNYGYTF